The entry below describes one T cell receptor (beta chain). Trimming left V 6 bases short and J 7 bases short, with 12 bases between. Germline V CDR1 and CDR2: SGHTA, FQGTGA. The CDR3 consists of 13 residues. With random hexamers, 0.5 to 1 ug RNA was reverse transcribed. MiXCR was run by TCRdb on the immunoSEQ multiplex PCR reads, yielding one entry per CDR3 protein. The sample includes fewer than 200,000 distinct CDR3 sequences, 91% of them seen just once. This sample is drawn from a study of CD8 T cells in Susac syndrome. The chain joins TRBV7-3 to TRBJ2-2, with D perhaps matching TRBD2 (5 bases). The TCR comes from a human donor with Susac syndrome. The specimen sequenced was CD4+ T cells from PBMCs. The CDR3 DNA follows: TGTGCCAGCAGTCTTGAGGCGGGCGGGGAGCTGTTTTTT. Encoded protein: CASSLEAGGELFF.